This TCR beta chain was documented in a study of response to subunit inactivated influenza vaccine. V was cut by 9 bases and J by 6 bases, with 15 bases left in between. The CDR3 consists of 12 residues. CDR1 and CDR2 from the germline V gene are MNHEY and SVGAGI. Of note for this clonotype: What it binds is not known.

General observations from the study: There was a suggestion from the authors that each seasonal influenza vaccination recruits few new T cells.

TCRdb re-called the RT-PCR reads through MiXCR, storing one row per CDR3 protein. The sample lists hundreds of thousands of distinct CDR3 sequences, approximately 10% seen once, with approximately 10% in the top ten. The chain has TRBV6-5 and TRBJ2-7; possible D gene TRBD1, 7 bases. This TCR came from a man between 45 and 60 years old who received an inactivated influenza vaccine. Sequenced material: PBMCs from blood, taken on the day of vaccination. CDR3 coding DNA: TGTGCCAGTCGGAGGGGGCGCGGCGAGCAGTACTTC. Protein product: CASRRGRGEQYF.